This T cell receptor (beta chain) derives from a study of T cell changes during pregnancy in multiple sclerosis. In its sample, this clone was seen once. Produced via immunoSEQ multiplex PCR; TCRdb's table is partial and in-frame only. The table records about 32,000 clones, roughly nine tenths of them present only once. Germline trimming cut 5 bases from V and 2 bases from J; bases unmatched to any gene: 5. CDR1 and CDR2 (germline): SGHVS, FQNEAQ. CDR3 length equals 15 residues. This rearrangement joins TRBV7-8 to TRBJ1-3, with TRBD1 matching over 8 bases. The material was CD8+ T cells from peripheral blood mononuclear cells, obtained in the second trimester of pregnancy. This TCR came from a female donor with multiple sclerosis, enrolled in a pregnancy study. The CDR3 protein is CASSPLQGAGNTIYF. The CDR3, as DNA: TGTGCCAGCAGCCCGCTACAGGGGGCTGGAAACACCATATATTTT.